The 19 T cell receptor beta chains listed next were all sequenced from one sample in a study of T cell responses to AZD1222 COVID-19 vaccine. The table came from immunoSEQ multiplex PCR; TCRdb's copy has only in-frame clones and leaves some out. In the table there are about 190,000 clones, approximately 90% of which are singletons. Sequences were derived from peripheral blood, sampled on day 0 of AZD1222 vaccination. The receptors stem from an adult in good health.

This chain links TRBV3-1 (or the pseudogene TRBV3-2) with TRBJ2-1, with D unresolved. Germline values: CDR1 LGHDT, CDR2 YNNKEL (reference sequence). The V end lost 0 bases, the J end lost 10 bases, and 16 bases lay between the germline ends. The CDR3 sequence is 15 residues long. CDR3: CASSQEVRRTTEQFF. CDR3 DNA: TGTGCCAGCAGCCAAGAAGTTCGTCGGACCACGGAGCAGTTCTTC.

The rearrangement joins TRBV2 to TRBJ2-7, with 8 bases lining up with TRBD1. This CDR3 contains 14 residues. CDR1 SNHLY and CDR2 FYNNEI come from the germline V gene. V dropped 5 bases and J dropped 2; count of bases not matched to a gene: 5. CDR3 amino acids: CASSRTGITYEQYF. The CDR3, as DNA: TGTGCCAGCAGTAGGACAGGGATAACCTACGAGCAGTACTTC.

The J gene is TRBJ2-7, the V gene TRBV2; TRBD2 aligns across 7 bases. Trimming at V came to 2 bases and at J to 6 bases, leaving 4 bases not matched to a gene. The CDR3 extends over 13 amino acids. In germline, CDR1 is SNHLY, CDR2 FYNNEI. CDR3 region: CASSEQRGSEQYF. DNA of the CDR3: TGTGCCAGCAGTGAACAGCGGGGCAGCGAGCAGTACTTC.

The gene calls are TRBV5-1 and TRBJ1-4; no clear D. The CDR3 sequence is 15 residues long. V gave up 0 bases and J gave up 5 bases, with 11 bases separating them. CDR1 SGHRS and CDR2 YFSETQ come from the germline V gene. In DNA form, the CDR3 reads TGCGCCAGCAGCTTGGATCCGGTTCCGAATGAAAAACTGTTTTTT. Residues: CASSLDPVPNEKLFF.

The chain carries TRBV19 and TRBJ2-1; D remains unclear. V lost 1 base and J 8 bases, leaving 9 bases between the germline ends. The CDR3 spans 13 residues. Germline lookup yields CDR1 LNHDA and CDR2 SQIVND (reference sequence). The CDR3 coding sequence is TGTGCCAGTAGTATAGTGGGTGTACATGAGCAGTTCTTC. Translation: CASSIVGVHEQFF.

V gene TRBV9 combines with J gene TRBJ2-7, with TRBD2 identical over 9 bases. This CDR3 comprises 16 residues. J lost 0 bases, V lost 0 bases, and 4 bases had no gene match. CDR1 and CDR2 (germline): SGDLS, YYNGEE. This CDR3 is CASSVVAGGSSYEQYF. Here the CDR3 DNA reads TGTGCCAGCAGCGTAGTCGCGGGAGGGAGCTCCTACGAGCAGTACTTC.

J is TRBJ2-1 and V is TRBV27; unclear D gene. CDR1 is MNHEY and CDR2 is SMNVEV in the germline V gene (reference sequence). The V end lost 4 bases, the J end lost 4 bases, and 11 bases lay between the germline ends. The CDR3 is made up of 14 amino acids. CDR3 amino acids: CASSSTTAYNEQFF. CDR3 DNA: TGTGCCAGCAGTTCGACCACCGCTTACAATGAGCAGTTCTTC.

The V call is TRBV27, the J call TRBJ1-1; D is ambiguous. V was clipped by 0 bases and J by 5 bases, with 25 bases between them. The CDR3 spans 19 residues. Germline lookup yields CDR1 MNHEY and CDR2 SMNVEV (reference sequence). The CDR3 sequence is CASSLSLLGRLGEGTEAFF. The CDR3, as DNA: TGTGCCAGCAGTTTATCCCTTTTGGGGAGACTGGGAGAAGGTACTGAAGCTTTCTTT.

The rearrangement joins TRBV6-5 to TRBJ2-3; 8 bases agree with TRBD2. CDR3 length: 13 residues. Trimming cost V 0 bases and J 12 bases; bases outside gene matches: 5. Looked up from germline, CDR1 is MNHEY and CDR2 is SVGAGI. The CDR3 sequence: CASSYSVTSEQYF. CDR3 nucleotides: TGTGCCAGCAGTTACTCCGTGACTAGCGAACAGTATTTT.

The sample holds one count of this clone. V usage is TRBV12-3 or TRBV12-4 and J usage is TRBJ2-2; the D is unclear. This CDR3 contains 12 residues. V lost 3 bases and J 7 bases, leaving 6 bases between the germline ends. CDR3 in amino acids: CASSFRIGELFF. CDR3 sequence (DNA): TGTGCCAGCAGTTTTCGGATCGGGGAGCTGTTTTTT.

The rearrangement links TRBV10-3 to TRBJ2-7; 9 bases are shared with TRBD1. The CDR3 loop spans 13 amino acids. Germline V gives CDR1 ENHRY, CDR2 SYGVKD. V was pared by 10 bases and J by 5 bases, with 9 bases of the junction left unmatched. DNA for the CDR3: TGTGCCACCCTACGGGACAGGGCGGACGAGCAGTACTTC. Translating it yields CATLRDRADEQYF.

This chain joins TRBV5-4 and TRBJ2-1, with D possibly being TRBD2 (5 bases). This CDR3 has 16 amino acids. Germline V CDR1 and CDR2: SGHNT, YYREEE (reference sequence). The V end was cut by 0 bases, the J end by 4 bases, with 14 bases between. The CDR3 DNA reads TGTGCCAGCAGCTTGGCCGAGCGGAGGCCATACAATGAGCAGTTCTTC. This sequence encodes CASSLAERRPYNEQFF. The variable domain in full, with the rest retrieved from reference TRBV5-4 and TRBJ2-1, is ETGVTQSPTHLIKTRGQQVTLRCSSQSGHNTVSWYQQALGQGPQFIFQYYREEENGRGNFPPRFSGLQFPNYSSELNVNALELDDSALYLCASSLAERRPYNEQFFGPGTRLTVL.

This clone appeared a single time. This chain joins TRBV19 and TRBJ2-2; D is ambiguous. V was pared by 3 bases and J by 0 bases, with 11 bases between. This CDR3 has 16 amino acids. Germline V lookup: CDR1 LNHDA, CDR2 SQIVND (reference sequence). The CDR3 DNA is TGTGCCAGTAGTATGCTTCCAGCCGCGAACACCGGGGAGCTGTTTTTT. Amino acids: CASSMLPAANTGELFF.

The chain links TRBV10-3 to TRBJ1-3; 7 nucleotides align to TRBD1. Trimming cost V 4 bases and J 0 bases; bases outside gene matches: 9. Germline-derived CDR1 and CDR2 are ENHRY and SYGVKD. CDR3 length: 17 residues. The CDR3 reads CAISGTGTASSGNTIYF. Here the CDR3 DNA reads TGTGCCATCAGTGGGACCGGGACAGCCTCCTCTGGAAACACCATATATTTT.

V is TRBV7-2 and J is TRBJ1-3; TRBD1 might be the D (6 bases). V dropped 5 bases and J dropped 0 bases, with 8 bases sitting between them. Germline loops: CDR1 SGHTA, CDR2 FQGNSA. The CDR3 totals 14 residues. The chain's CDR3 is CASSLDSSGNTIYF. The CDR3 DNA follows: TGTGCCAGCAGCCTGGACAGCTCTGGAAACACCATATATTTT.

The chain employs TRBV28 and TRBJ2-7; no clear D. Between the trimmed V and J ends, which lost 3 bases and 8 bases, there was a span of 14 bases. The CDR3 is 13 residues long. Per germline, CDR1 MDHEN and CDR2 SYDVKM. The CDR3 loop is CASSFPAGPKQYF. Here the CDR3 DNA reads TGTGCCAGCAGTTTTCCTGCAGGTCCAAAGCAGTACTTC.

The chain joins TRBV11-3 to TRBJ1-6; no clear D gene. Germline V CDR1 and CDR2: SGHNT, YENEEA. Trimming pared 1 base from V and 10 bases from J, leaving 8 bases between. The CDR3 has 13 residues. The CDR3 coding sequence is TGTGCCAGCAGCTTAGGGATTGGATCACCCCTCCACTTT. This encodes CASSLGIGSPLHF.

The chain has TRBV7-6 and TRBJ1-1; 7 positions match TRBD1. The J segment lost 5 bases and the V segment lost 5 bases, leaving 11 bases of the junction unmatched. The CDR3 is 15 residues long. CDR1 is SGHVS, CDR2 FNYEAQ, per germline. The CDR3 DNA reads TGTGCCAGCAGCCTTAGCAGACAGGGCCGAACTGAAGCTTTCTTT. Protein product: CASSLSRQGRTEAFF. The variable domain in full, completed from reference TRBV7-6 and TRBJ1-1, reads GAGVSQSPRYKVTKRGQDVALRCDPISGHVSLYWYRQALGQGPEFLTYFNYEAQQDKSGLPNDRFSAERPEGSISTLTIQRTEQRDSAMYRCASSLSRQGRTEAFFGQGTRLTVV.

The chain is built from TRBV7-8 and TRBJ1-5; TRBD1 aligns across 8 bases. Germline CDR1 reads SGHVS; CDR2 reads FQNEAQ. The CDR3 extends over 19 amino acids. V gave up 2 bases and J gave up 4 bases; unmatched junction bases: 16. This CDR3 is CASSLSGQGASGRNQPQHF. CDR3 nucleotide sequence: TGTGCCAGCAGCTTATCAGGACAGGGAGCATCCGGGCGGAATCAGCCCCAGCATTTT.